The 30 T cell receptor beta chains below all came from one sample that was sequenced in a study of T-cell memory formation after mild COVID-19. TCRdb independently ran MiXCR on the 5' RACE reads; one entry per CDR3 protein. This table holds approximately 210,000 distinct CDR3 sequences, roughly a tenth found once. Sample: PBMCs or a T cell subset sorted from them (not recorded which). Receptors were obtained from a man aged 18 to 29 who had mild COVID-19 (a few samples of this study predate the infection). Cell type and time point are not known.

This clonotype was recorded many times. This chain links TRBV6-6 with TRBJ2-2; TRBD2 matches 8 bases. Germline CDR1 is MNHNY and CDR2 is SVGAGI (reference sequence). The CDR3 spans 17 residues. V was pared by 6 bases and J by 2 bases, with 11 bases of the junction left unmatched. This CDR3 is CASSRRRGLVNTGELFF. The CDR3 DNA reads TGTGCCAGCAGCCGCCGCAGGGGACTAGTAAACACCGGGGAGCTGTTTTTT.

This clonotype was found many times. V gene TRBV29-1 combines with J gene TRBJ2-3; 10 bases map to TRBD1. V trimming: 6 bases; J trimming: 3 bases; junction bases outside the gene matches: 3. This CDR3 spans 13 amino acids. Germline V CDR1 and CDR2: SQVTM, ANQGSEA. The CDR3 here is CSVRDRGTDTQYF. CDR3 nucleotide sequence: TGCAGCGTGAGGGACAGGGGAACAGATACGCAGTATTTT.

CDR3 in DNA: TGTGCCAGCAGCTTCCTGGGACAGGGTTATGAGCAGTTCTTC. Its translation is CASSFLGQGYEQFF. This chain uses TRBV5-6 with TRBJ2-1, with TRBD1 matching over 9 bases. The CDR3 has 14 residues. Germline-derived CDR1 and CDR2 are SGHDT and YYEEEE. With V trimmed by 2 bases and J by 8 bases, 5 bases remained unmatched.

The chain combines TRBV5-4 with TRBJ1-2, with TRBD1 as a possible D gene (5 bases). V lost 0 bases and J lost 5, with 23 bases in between. The CDR3 contains 18 residues. In germline, CDR1 is SGHNT, CDR2 YYREEE (reference sequence). The CDR3 region has the DNA TGTGCCAGCAGCTTGGCCCCTAACGCCAGGGTGCGGGGTTATGGCTACACCTTC. This codes for CASSLAPNARVRGYGYTF. Together with reference TRBV5-4 and TRBJ1-2, the CDR3 gives the full variable domain: ETGVTQSPTHLIKTRGQQVTLRCSSQSGHNTVSWYQQALGQGPQFIFQYYREEENGRGNFPPRFSGLQFPNYSSELNVNALELDDSALYLCASSLAPNARVRGYGYTFGSGTRLTVV.

The rearrangement uses TRBV25-1 and TRBJ2-1, with no clear D. The V end was cut by 7 bases, the J end by 0 bases, with 7 bases between. CDR3 size: 13 residues. From germline, CDR1 is MGHDK and CDR2 SYGVNS. CDR3 in amino acids: CASTYSSYNEQFF. CDR3 nucleotide sequence: TGTGCCAGCACTTATAGCTCCTACAATGAGCAGTTCTTC.

This clonotype showed up just a few times. The chain is built from TRBV7-8 and TRBJ1-4, with 7 positions matching TRBD1. Germline V gene lookup returns CDR1 SGHVS and CDR2 FQNEAQ. The CDR3 contains 18 residues. V shed 6 bases and J 0 bases; nucleotides not matched to a gene: 13. CDR3 nucleotides: TGTGCCAGCAGTCCAAGAGGGGGCGGGACGGCAACTAATGAAAAACTGTTTTTT. Translation gives CASSPRGGGTATNEKLFF.

This clonotype has more than one count but fewer than ten. V gene TRBV7-2 combines with J gene TRBJ2-3; 12 positions agree with TRBD2. The germline CDR1 and CDR2 sequences are SGHTA and FQGNSA. The CDR3 sequence is 18 residues long. V dropped 1 base and J dropped 6; count of bases not matched to a gene: 11. CDR3 DNA sequence: TGTGCCAGCAGCTTAGAAGAAAGAGGGACTAGCGGGTGGGATACGCAGTATTTT. Translation gives CASSLEERGTSGWDTQYF.

V and J are TRBV12-3 or TRBV12-4 and TRBJ1-1; D gene ambiguous. This CDR3 has 13 amino acids. V was clipped by 3 bases and J by 0 bases, with 5 bases between them. CDR3 nucleotide sequence: TGTGCCAGCAGTTTTAGGATGAACACTGAAGCTTTCTTT. Translation gives CASSFRMNTEAFF.

The gene calls are TRBV7-2 and TRBJ2-5, with 10 bases fitting TRBD2. The germline CDR1 and CDR2 sequences are SGHTA and FQGNSA. The CDR3 totals 17 residues. The junction had 14 bases not matched to a gene; V was cut back by 6 bases and J by 4 bases. This CDR3 is CASSYHSGGAGGETQYF. The CDR3 DNA is TGTGCCAGCAGTTACCACAGCGGGGGGGCCGGTGGAGAGACCCAGTACTTC. Based on the CDR3 plus reference TRBV7-2 and TRBJ2-5, the full variable domain is GAGVSQSPSNKVTEKGKDVELRCDPISGHTALYWYRQSLGQGLEFLIYFQGNSAPDKSGLPSDRFSAERTGGSVSTLTIQRTQQEDSAVYLCASSYHSGGAGGETQYFGPGTRLLVL.

This clonotype was observed a few times. The chain is built from TRBV5-1 and TRBJ2-5; 12 bases line up with TRBD1. This CDR3 is 15 amino acids long. J was trimmed by 5 bases and V by 4 bases; bases with no gene match: 6. Germline V gene lookup returns CDR1 SGHRS and CDR2 YFSETQ. CDR3 in amino acids: CASSPGTGGHETQYF. In nucleotides, the CDR3 is TGCGCCAGCAGCCCCGGGACAGGGGGCCACGAGACCCAGTACTTC.

This clonotype has at least ten counts. J is TRBJ1-1 and V is TRBV5-1; D is undetermined. The CDR3 length is 13 residues. V was trimmed by 5 bases and J by 1 base, leaving 9 bases between them. Germline loops: CDR1 SGHRS, CDR2 YFSETQ. CDR3 coding DNA: TGCGCCAGCAGTTGGGAAGGGAACACTGAAGCTTTCTTT. Translating gives CASSWEGNTEAFF.

V and J are TRBV7-9 and TRBJ1-2; D uncertain. The CDR3 is 12 residues long. In germline, CDR1 is SEHNR, CDR2 FQNEAQ (reference sequence). Trimming left V 5 bases short and J 8 bases short, with 12 bases between. The DNA for the CDR3 is TGTGCCAGCAGCCCAGGATCAGACGGCTACACCTTC. It encodes CASSPGSDGYTF.

V gene TRBV12-3 or TRBV12-4 combines with J gene TRBJ1-5, with 7 bases lining up with TRBD1. The CDR3 is 15 amino acids. The V and J ends lost 2 bases and 9 bases, in that order; junction bases with no gene match: 10. CDR3 amino acids: CASSLKGAGYGPQHF. CDR3 nucleotide sequence: TGTGCCAGCAGTTTAAAGGGGGCGGGGTACGGGCCCCAGCATTTT.

The chain uses TRBV12-3 or TRBV12-4 and TRBJ1-2; 9 bases are a match to TRBD1. V shed 4 bases, J shed 8 bases, and the junction held 8 bases outside the gene matches. This CDR3 region has 14 residues. The CDR3 sequence is CASSSGQGGFGYTF. CDR3 in DNA: TGTGCCAGCAGTTCGGGACAGGGAGGATTCGGCTACACCTTC.

The genes are TRBV27 and TRBJ2-7, with D tentatively TRBD2 (5 bases). Germline CDR1 reads MNHEY; CDR2 reads SMNVEV (reference sequence). V was cut by 6 bases and J by 3 bases, with 9 bases left in between. The CDR3 sequence is 12 residues long. Here the CDR3 DNA reads TGTGCCAGCAGAGGAGGTCTCTACGAGCAGTACTTC. As protein: CASRGGLYEQYF.

This chain joins TRBV6-6 and TRBJ1-2; the D gene is possibly TRBD1 (6 bases). V lost 8 bases and J lost 8, with 18 bases in between. Germline V gene sequence: CDR1 MNHNY, CDR2 SVGAGI (reference sequence). This CDR3 comprises 13 residues. For the CDR3, the DNA is TGTGCCAGCCGAACCGGAGGGGGAATGGGCTACACCTTC. Protein: CASRTGGGMGYTF.

V usage is TRBV28 and J usage is TRBJ2-7, with 7 bases that match TRBD1. Trimming removed 2 bases from V and 7 bases from J; junction bases left unmatched: 8. The CDR3 has 14 residues. Per the germline V gene, CDR1 is MDHEN and CDR2 is SYDVKM. CDR3 protein: CASSLPGQYGEQYV. For the CDR3, the DNA is TGTGCCAGCAGTTTACCGGGACAGTATGGAGAGCAGTACGTC.

This clonotype was seen only a few times. This sequence joins TRBV20-1 and TRBJ1-3; D gene ambiguous. The CDR3 totals 15 residues. The germline V gene has CDR1 DFQATT and CDR2 SNEGSKA (reference sequence). V was pared by 5 bases and J by 1 base, with 15 bases between. The CDR3 region is CSAQRFQPSGNTIYF. In nucleotides, the CDR3 is TGCAGTGCTCAACGTTTCCAACCGTCTGGAAACACCATATATTTT.

V gene TRBV19 combines with J gene TRBJ2-1; D might be TRBD2 (5 bases). The CDR3 consists of 15 residues. Trimming took 3 bases from V and 6 from J, leaving 15 bases between them. Germline CDR1 and CDR2: LNHDA and SQIVND (reference sequence). The DNA for the CDR3 is TGTGCCAGTAGTATGGAGCGAGGGAGTATCAATGAGCAGTTCTTC. Its translation: CASSMERGSINEQFF.

The chain carries TRBV5-1 and TRBJ2-1, with 9 bases identical to TRBD1. V dropped 1 base and J dropped 6; count of bases not matched to a gene: 5. CDR3 length: 15 residues. Per germline, CDR1 SGHRS and CDR2 YFSETQ. The CDR3, as DNA: TGCGCCAGCAGCTTGTCCGGACAGGGGATCAATGAGCAGTTCTTC. Its protein product is CASSLSGQGINEQFF.

This clonotype was picked up a small number of times. The genes are TRBV5-4 and TRBJ1-2; a weak D match, TRBD1 (6 bases). The CDR3 consists of 14 residues. V lost 5 bases and J 2 bases, leaving 13 bases between the germline ends. Per the germline V gene, CDR1 is SGHNT and CDR2 is YYREEE (reference sequence). This chain's CDR3 is CASSLNTGNYGYTF. For the CDR3, the DNA is TGTGCCAGCAGTTTGAATACAGGGAACTATGGCTACACCTTC.

The chain uses TRBV5-1 and TRBJ1-1; D not resolved. This CDR3 comprises 14 residues. Germline CDR1 is SGHRS and CDR2 is YFSETQ. Trimming pared 0 bases from V and 4 bases from J, leaving 10 bases between. The DNA of the CDR3 is TGCGCCAGCAGCTTGGGGAGCGGCCTCACTGAAGCTTTCTTT. The encoded protein is CASSLGSGLTEAFF.

This CDR3 reads CASRMSLGETQYF. As DNA, the CDR3 is TGTGCCAGCAGGATGTCCCTCGGAGAGACCCAGTACTTC. The chain is built from TRBV28 and TRBJ2-5; D gene uncertain. V was clipped by 6 bases and J by 4 bases, with 12 bases between them. This CDR3 contains 13 residues. Germline assignment: CDR1 MDHEN and CDR2 SYDVKM. The full variable domain, completed using reference TRBV28 and TRBJ2-5, is DVKVTQSSRYLVKRTGEKVFLECVQDMDHENMFWYRQDPGLGLRLIYFSYDVKMKEKGDIPEGYSVSREKKERFSLILESASTNQTSMYLCASRMSLGETQYFGPGTRLLVL.

The chain links TRBV6-5 to TRBJ1-3; maybe TRBD1 (5 bases). CDR1 MNHEY and CDR2 SVGAGI come from the germline V gene. The CDR3 runs 15 residues. Trimming left V 2 bases short and J 0 bases short, with 8 bases between. In DNA, the CDR3 is TGTGCCAGCAGTTACGGGGGAACCTCTGGAAACACCATATATTTT. As protein: CASSYGGTSGNTIYF.

This chain uses TRBV20-1 with TRBJ2-5, with 11 bases matching TRBD2. J lost 4 bases, V lost 6 bases, and 7 bases had no gene match. Per germline, CDR1 DFQATT and CDR2 SNEGSKA (reference sequence). The CDR3 is made up of 14 amino acids. The CDR3 DNA is TGCAGTGCAGATAGCGGGGGGGCCGGAGAGACCCAGTACTTC. Encoded protein: CSADSGGAGETQYF.

This clonotype was counted only a few times. V is TRBV28 and J is TRBJ1-1; a weak D match, TRBD1 (6 bases). Germline CDR1 and CDR2: MDHEN and SYDVKM. Trimming removed 2 bases at V and 2 bases at J, with 18 bases between. The CDR3 has 17 residues. CDR3 coding DNA: TGTGCCAGCAGTTTAGCAGGGGATCTCCCAGTTAACACTGAAGCTTTCTTT. Translation gives CASSLAGDLPVNTEAFF.

This chain uses TRBV29-1 with TRBJ1-1, with TRBD1 matching 7 bases. Germline V gives CDR1 SQVTM, CDR2 ANQGSEA. This CDR3 is 10 amino acids long. V shed 6 bases and J 5 bases; nucleotides not matched to a gene: 0. CDR3 loop: CSVGQTEAFF. The CDR3 DNA is TGCAGCGTGGGACAGACTGAAGCTTTCTTT.

This clonotype was seen a handful of times. The J gene is TRBJ2-5, the V gene TRBV6-2 or TRBV6-3; the D gene could be TRBD1 or TRBD2 (5 bases each). Germline lookup yields CDR1 MNHEY and CDR2 SVGEGT. Trimming cost V 6 bases and J 4 bases, with 12 bases left between them. CDR3 length: 13 amino acids. The CDR3 DNA sequence: TGTGCCAGCAGAGGGACCGTCGGAGAGACCCAGTACTTC. Its translation is CASRGTVGETQYF.

The chain joins TRBV7-3 to TRBJ2-5; 8 bases align to TRBD1. V trimming: 5 bases; J trimming: 5 bases; junction bases outside the gene matches: 13. Germline V gene data show CDR1 as SGHTA and CDR2 as FQGTGA. The CDR3 consists of 16 residues. The chain's CDR3 is CASSQTGGSIGETQYF. CDR3 DNA sequence: TGTGCCAGCAGCCAAACAGGGGGTAGTATTGGGGAGACCCAGTACTTC.

The chain employs TRBV18 and TRBJ2-7; D is possibly TRBD2 (6 bases). Germline CDR1 and CDR2: KGHSH and LQKENI. V was cut by 2 bases and J by 2 bases, with 13 bases left in between. The CDR3 totals 15 residues. In DNA form, the CDR3 reads TGTGCCAGCTCACCAGGGGGGACCGACACCTACGAGCAGTACTTC. This encodes CASSPGGTDTYEQYF. The full variable domain, completed using reference TRBV18 and TRBJ2-7, is NAGVMQNPRHLVRRRGQEARLRCSPMKGHSHVYWYRQLPEEGLKFMVYLQKENIIDESGMPKERFSAEFPKEGPSILRIQQVVRGDSAAYFCASSPGGTDTYEQYFGPGTRLTVT.